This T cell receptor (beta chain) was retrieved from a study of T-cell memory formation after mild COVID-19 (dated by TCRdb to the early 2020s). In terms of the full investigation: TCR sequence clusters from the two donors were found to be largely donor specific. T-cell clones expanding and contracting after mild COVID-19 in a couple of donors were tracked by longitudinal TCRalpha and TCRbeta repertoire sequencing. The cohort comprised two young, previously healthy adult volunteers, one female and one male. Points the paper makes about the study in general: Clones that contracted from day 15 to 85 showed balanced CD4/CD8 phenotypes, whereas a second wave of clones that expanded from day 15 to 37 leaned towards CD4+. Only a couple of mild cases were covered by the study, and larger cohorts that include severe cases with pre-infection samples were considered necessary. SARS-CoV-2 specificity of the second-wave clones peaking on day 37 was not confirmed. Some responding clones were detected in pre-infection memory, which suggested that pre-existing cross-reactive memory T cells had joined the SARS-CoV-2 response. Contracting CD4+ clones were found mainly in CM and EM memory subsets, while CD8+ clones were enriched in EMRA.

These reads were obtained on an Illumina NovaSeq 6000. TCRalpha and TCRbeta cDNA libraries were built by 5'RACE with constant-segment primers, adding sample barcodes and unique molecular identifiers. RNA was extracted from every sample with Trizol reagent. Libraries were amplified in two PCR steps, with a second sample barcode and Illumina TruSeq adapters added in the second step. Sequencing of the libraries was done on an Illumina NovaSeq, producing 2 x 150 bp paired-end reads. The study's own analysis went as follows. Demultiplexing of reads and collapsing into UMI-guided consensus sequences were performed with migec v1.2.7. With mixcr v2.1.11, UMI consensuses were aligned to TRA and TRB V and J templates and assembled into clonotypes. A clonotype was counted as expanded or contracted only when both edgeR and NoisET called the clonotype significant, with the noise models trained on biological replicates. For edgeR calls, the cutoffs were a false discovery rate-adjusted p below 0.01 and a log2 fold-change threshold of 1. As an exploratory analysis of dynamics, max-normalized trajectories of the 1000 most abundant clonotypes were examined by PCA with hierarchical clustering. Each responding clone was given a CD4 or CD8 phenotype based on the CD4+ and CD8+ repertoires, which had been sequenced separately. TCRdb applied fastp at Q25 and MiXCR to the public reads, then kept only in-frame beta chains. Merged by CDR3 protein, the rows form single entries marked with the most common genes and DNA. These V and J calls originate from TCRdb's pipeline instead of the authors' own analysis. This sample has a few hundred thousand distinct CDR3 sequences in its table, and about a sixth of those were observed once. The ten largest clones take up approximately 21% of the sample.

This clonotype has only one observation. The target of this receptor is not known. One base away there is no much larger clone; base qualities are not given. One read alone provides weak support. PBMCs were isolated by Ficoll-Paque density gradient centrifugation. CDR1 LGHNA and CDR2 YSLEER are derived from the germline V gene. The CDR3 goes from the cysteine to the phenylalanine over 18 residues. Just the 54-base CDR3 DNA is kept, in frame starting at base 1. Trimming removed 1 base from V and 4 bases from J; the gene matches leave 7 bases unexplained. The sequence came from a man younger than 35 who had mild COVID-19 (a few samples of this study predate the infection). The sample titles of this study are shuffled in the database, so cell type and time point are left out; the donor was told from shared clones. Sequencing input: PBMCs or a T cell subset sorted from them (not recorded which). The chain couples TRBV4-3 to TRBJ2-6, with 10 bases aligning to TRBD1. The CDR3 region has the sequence CASSQAGTGDTGANVLTF. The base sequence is TGCGCCAGCAGCCAAGCCGGGACAGGGGACACCGGGGCCAACGTCCTGACTTTC.